This entry features one TCR beta chain sequence. Its antigen is still unknown. Trimming left V 0 bases short and J 12 bases short, with 18 bases between. Per germline, CDR1 SEHNR and CDR2 FQNEAQ (reference sequence). There are 15 residues in the CDR3. The data stem from a study of vaccination and CD4 T cells after COVID-19. Treatment given: roughly ten-day PBMC culture with coronavirus spike peptide pools or control peptides (ViraFEST assay). With the Oncomine TCR Beta short-read assay, DNA from cultured CD4+ T cells was sequenced. A single record per CDR3 protein comes from TCRdb applying MiXCR to the PCR reads. The profile shows approximately 12,000 distinct CDR3 sequences, approximately 58% of them singletons.

This sequence originates from a human donor who had recovered from COVID-19. The chain has TRBV7-9 and TRBJ2-1; D is unclear. The sequencing used CD4+ T cells from blood, cultured in vitro, collected before SARS-CoV-2 vaccination. The CDR3 sequence is CASSLAFGSGPRQFF. CDR3 sequence (DNA): TGTGCCAGCAGCTTAGCTTTCGGTTCCGGGCCACGGCAGTTCTTC.